What follows are 27 T cell receptor beta chains derived from one specimen sequenced in a study of T cells in Graves' hyperthyroidism and ophthalmopathy. Amplification yielded TCR beta CDR3 regions, with RNA transcripts as the source. In the first-round RT-PCR of the TCR CDR3, the HTBI primer set was used. TCRdb analysed the multiplex PCR reads with MiXCR anew, one entry per CDR3 protein. The sample lists about 330,000 distinct CDR3 sequences; 12% to 15% were seen once. Sample: blood. All receptors come from a woman aged 40 to 55 with Graves' ophthalmopathy.

This clonotype was counted at least ten times. The chain recombines TRBV28 with TRBJ1-1, with TRBD1 matching 8 bases. The V segment lost 10 bases and the J segment 4 bases; nucleotides outside the gene matches: 5. Germline V gene data show CDR1 as MDHEN and CDR2 as SYDVKM. The CDR3 extends over 12 amino acids. CDR3 amino acids: CATGQDFTEAFF. DNA of the CDR3: TGTGCCACGGGACAGGACTTCACTGAAGCTTTCTTT.

The gene calls are TRBV4-1 and TRBJ1-5; D gene unclear. Germline CDR1 is MGHRA and CDR2 is YSYEKL. This CDR3 is 15 amino acids long. V shed 0 bases and J shed 6 bases, with 12 bases lying between them. The CDR3 loop is CASSQDVGSGQPQHF. DNA for the CDR3: TGCGCCAGCAGCCAAGATGTGGGCTCAGGTCAGCCCCAGCATTTT.

This clonotype came up many times. The V gene is TRBV19, the J gene TRBJ2-2; 8 nucleotides agree with TRBD2. Trimming took 10 bases from V and 5 from J; bases not matched to a gene: 12. This CDR3 has 15 amino acids. Germline loops: CDR1 LNHDA, CDR2 SQIVND (reference sequence). CDR3 nucleotide sequence: TGTGCCACCAACCGCAACGGGGGGGGGACCGGGGAGCTGTTTTTT. Its translation: CATNRNGGGTGELFF.

This sequence joins TRBV5-4 and TRBJ2-7, with 12 bases matching TRBD2. Unmatched junction bases numbered 5, after V lost 2 bases and J lost 5 bases. Germline lookup yields CDR1 SGHNT and CDR2 YYREEE (reference sequence). CDR3 length equals 15 residues. CDR3 sequence reads: CASSFRLAGGDEQYF. In nucleotides, the CDR3 is TGTGCCAGCAGCTTTCGCCTAGCGGGAGGGGACGAGCAGTACTTC. Combining the CDR3 with reference TRBV5-4 and TRBJ2-7 gives the whole variable domain ETGVTQSPTHLIKTRGQQVTLRCSSQSGHNTVSWYQQALGQGPQFIFQYYREEENGRGNFPPRFSGLQFPNYSSELNVNALELDDSALYLCASSFRLAGGDEQYFGPGTRLTVT.

This rearrangement joins TRBV27 to TRBJ1-1; D ambiguous. The CDR3 covers 14 residues. Germline assignment: CDR1 MNHEY and CDR2 SMNVEV (reference sequence). V lost 7 bases and J lost 7, with 19 bases in between. CDR3 nucleotide sequence: TGTGCCAGCATCTTGTCTCGACGCGGAGGTGAAGCTTTCTTT. Amino acid sequence: CASILSRRGGEAFF.

This clonotype was seen more than once but under ten times. V gene TRBV5-6 combines with J gene TRBJ1-2, with 7 bases fitting TRBD1. The CDR3 has 17 amino acids. Germline-derived CDR1 and CDR2 are SGHDT and YYEEEE. J was trimmed by 0 bases and V by 0 bases; bases with no gene match: 8. Here the CDR3 reads CASSLVGTALTNYGYTF. Written as DNA, the CDR3 is TGTGCCAGCAGCTTGGTAGGGACAGCACTTACTAACTATGGCTACACCTTC.

This clonotype appeared many times. The genes are TRBV3-1 and TRBJ1-6, with TRBD1 matching over 8 bases. With V trimmed by 1 base and J by 9 bases, 5 bases remained unmatched. Per germline, CDR1 LGHDT and CDR2 YNNKEL (reference sequence). The CDR3 has 15 residues. The CDR3 bases are TGTGCCAGCAGCCAAGCGGACAGGGAGAGTTCACCCCTCCACTTT. Its protein product is CASSQADRESSPLHF.

This clonotype was counted ten times or more. The rearrangement links TRBV2 to TRBJ1-1; D is unresolved. The CDR3 loop spans 13 amino acids. Germline V gene data show CDR1 as SNHLY and CDR2 as FYNNEI. V shed 5 bases and J shed 4 bases, with 11 bases lying between them. DNA of the CDR3: TGTGCCAGCAGTCGGGGTCGGGCCACTGAAGCTTTCTTT. The encoded protein is CASSRGRATEAFF.

This chain uses TRBV19 with TRBJ2-1, with D hard to call. This CDR3 has 14 amino acids. CDR1 is LNHDA, CDR2 SQIVND, per germline (reference sequence). Trimming removed 3 bases from V and 8 bases from J, with 14 bases in between. The CDR3 loop is CASSINSRTDEQFF. In nucleotides, the CDR3 is TGTGCCAGTAGTATCAACTCACGTACCGATGAGCAGTTCTTC.

In its sample, this clonotype was seen many times. The gene calls are TRBV7-8 and TRBJ2-5; unclear D gene. This CDR3 comprises 12 residues. Trimming shortened V by 5 bases and J by 5 bases, and 9 bases separated the two germline ends. Germline V gene lookup returns CDR1 SGHVS and CDR2 FQNEAQ. This CDR3 reads CASSRVLETQYF. The CDR3 DNA follows: TGTGCCAGCAGCAGGGTTTTGGAGACCCAGTACTTC.

In its sample, this clonotype was seen a few times. The chain recombines TRBV5-5 with TRBJ2-3; D is undetermined. The CDR3 is made up of 15 amino acids. Germline CDR1 is SGHKS and CDR2 is YYEKEE (reference sequence). V shed 7 bases and J shed 6 bases, with 21 bases lying between them. The CDR3 loop is CASGLSSRISDTQYF. The CDR3 DNA sequence: TGTGCCAGCGGTTTAAGCTCCCGGATTTCTGATACGCAGTATTTT.

Only a few counts were recorded for this clonotype. The V call is TRBV19, the J call TRBJ2-3; 8 bases fit TRBD2. The CDR3 has 16 amino acids. Germline V CDR1 and CDR2: LNHDA, SQIVND (reference sequence). V trimming: 6 bases; J trimming: 2 bases; junction bases outside the gene matches: 10. DNA for the CDR3: TGTGCCAGTAGCACCTGGAGCGGGGGAAACACAGATACGCAGTATTTT. This gives the protein CASSTWSGGNTDTQYF.

This clonotype occurred many times. The chain couples TRBV28 to TRBJ1-2; 10 bases match TRBD1. The germline V gene has CDR1 MDHEN and CDR2 SYDVKM. Trimming at V came to 4 bases and at J to 8 bases, leaving 7 bases not matched to a gene. The CDR3 has 14 residues. CDR3 residues: CASSSGTGARGYTF. The CDR3 coding sequence is TGTGCCAGCAGTTCAGGGACAGGGGCGCGCGGCTACACCTTC.

This clonotype was found many times. J is TRBJ2-7 and V is TRBV2; D perhaps matches TRBD1 (6 bases). The CDR3 is 13 residues long. Germline V lookup: CDR1 SNHLY, CDR2 FYNNEI. V lost 5 bases and J 6 bases, leaving 14 bases between the germline ends. Here the CDR3 DNA reads TGTGCCAGCAGTACAGGGCGACGATCCGAGCAGTACTTC. This gives the protein CASSTGRRSEQYF.

This clonotype was counted ten times or more. The chain links TRBV7-9 to TRBJ1-2, with a tentative D call TRBD1 (5 bases). Germline V gives CDR1 SEHNR, CDR2 FQNEAQ (reference sequence). This CDR3 has 12 amino acids. V shed 3 bases and J shed 8 bases, with 10 bases lying between them. Here the CDR3 reads CASSFAGRGYTF. CDR3 DNA sequence: TGTGCCAGCAGCTTTGCAGGGCGAGGCTACACCTTC.

This clonotype showed up just a few times. This chain connects TRBV27 to TRBJ2-1; 8 bases line up with TRBD2. This CDR3 is 14 amino acids long. The V and J ends lost 3 bases and 7 bases, in that order; junction bases with no gene match: 5. Germline V gives CDR1 MNHEY, CDR2 SMNVEV (reference sequence). The chain's CDR3 is CASSLGLGTNEQFF. CDR3 sequence (DNA): TGTGCCAGCAGTTTGGGACTAGGAACAAATGAGCAGTTCTTC.

As regards this clonotype: This clone may be a read error of a much larger clone one base away. The chain links TRBV7-2 to TRBJ1-2, with unresolved D. The CDR3 runs to 13 residues. Germline CDR1 reads SGHTA; CDR2 reads FQGNSA. The CDR3 spells CAGSLGRVDGYTF. The DNA for the CDR3 is TGTGCCGGCAGCTTGGGAAGGGTAGATGGCTACACCTTC.

This clonotype was seen a single time. This may come from a read error, since a much larger clone is one base off. The chain is built from TRBV5-1 and TRBJ2-7, with D perhaps TRBD2 (7 bases). The V gene lost 4 bases and the J gene lost 5 bases, with 19 bases spanning the gap. Germline CDR1 reads SGHRS; CDR2 reads YFSETQ. CDR3 length: 15 amino acids. CDR3 protein: CASSQDWGGLNEQYF. The CDR3, as DNA: TGCGCCAGCAGCCAGGATTGGGGGGGGCTCAACGAGCAGTACTTC.

Only a few counts were recorded for this clonotype. V gene TRBV29-1 combines with J gene TRBJ2-3; D might be TRBD1 or TRBD2, each matching 5 bases. Germline CDR1 and CDR2: SQVTM and ANQGSEA. The length of the CDR3 is 12 residues. Trimming took 4 bases from V and 1 from J, leaving 6 bases between them. The chain's CDR3 is CSVVGGTDTQYF. The CDR3 DNA reads as TGCAGCGTTGTGGGGGGCACAGATACGCAGTATTTT.

J is TRBJ1-4 and V is TRBV5-6; the D is unclear. Trimming removed 1 base at V and 8 bases at J, with 12 bases between. From germline, CDR1 is SGHDT and CDR2 YYEEEE. CDR3 length: 14 residues. Here the CDR3 DNA reads TGTGCCAGCAGCTTGTGGGTTACACGGGAAAAACTGTTTTTT. It codes for CASSLWVTREKLFF. Full variable domain (missing parts from reference TRBV5-6 and TRBJ1-4): DAGVTQSPTHLIKTRGQQVTLRCSPKSGHDTVSWYQQALGQGPQFIFQYYEEEERQRGNFPDRFSGHQFPNYSSELNVNALLLGDSALYLCASSLWVTREKLFFGSGTQLSVL.

This clonotype was recorded many times. This sequence joins TRBV7-2 and TRBJ2-3; unclear D gene. V lost 5 bases and J lost 2, with 11 bases in between. CDR1 and CDR2 (germline): SGHTA, FQGNSA. This CDR3 is built from 14 residues. CDR3 region: CASSPSPNTDTQYF. In DNA, the CDR3 is TGTGCCAGCAGCCCGTCACCAAACACAGATACGCAGTATTTT.

This clonotype has ten or more counts. The V gene is TRBV6-1, the J gene TRBJ1-1; maybe TRBD1 (5 bases). The CDR3 extends over 14 amino acids. Germline CDR1 and CDR2: MNHNS and SASEGT. The V and J ends lost 6 bases and 6 bases respectively, with 17 bases between them. For the CDR3, the DNA is TGTGCCAGCAGCTGGGGGGGACGGGGATCTGAAGCTTTCTTT. Translation: CASSWGGRGSEAFF.

At least ten counts were recorded for this clonotype. The V call is TRBV11-2, the J call TRBJ2-3; 9 bases match TRBD2. The V and J ends lost 5 bases and 1 base, in that order; junction bases with no gene match: 4. The CDR3 is 15 amino acids. Per germline, CDR1 SGHAT and CDR2 FQNNGV. As DNA, the CDR3 is TGTGCCAGCAGCGGTAGACTAGCGGGCACAGATACGCAGTATTTT. It yields the protein CASSGRLAGTDTQYF. Drawing the rest from reference TRBV11-2 and TRBJ2-3, the complete variable domain is EAGVAQSPRYKIIEKRQSVAFWCNPISGHATLYWYQQILGQGPKLLIQFQNNGVVDDSQLPKDRFSAERLKGVDSTLKIQPAKLEDSAVYLCASSGRLAGTDTQYFGPGTRLTVL.

This clonotype was seen at least ten times. The chain employs TRBV6-5 and TRBJ1-2; no clear D. The ends were cut back, 3 bases at V and 0 bases at J, with 5 bases in the middle. Germline V lookup: CDR1 MNHEY, CDR2 SVGAGI. The CDR3 is made up of 13 amino acids. The DNA of the CDR3 is TGTGCCAGCAGTTATCAGGCTAACTATGGCTACACCTTC. It is translated as CASSYQANYGYTF.

This clonotype was found many times. V usage is TRBV11-1 and J usage is TRBJ2-3; a possible D gene is TRBD2 (5 bases). There are 13 residues in the CDR3. Per the germline V gene, CDR1 is SGHAT and CDR2 is FQDESV (reference sequence). V lost 3 bases and J 4 bases, leaving 8 bases between the germline ends. The CDR3, as DNA: TGTGCCAGCAGCTTGGCGGGCCCAGATACGCAGTATTTT. It yields the protein CASSLAGPDTQYF.

About this clonotype itself: With a much larger clone just one base away, this may be a read error. The CDR3 sequence is CASSRTDGDTIYF. In nucleotides, the CDR3 is TGTGCCAGCAGTCGGACGGACGGAGACACCATATATTTT. The chain recombines TRBV7-9 with TRBJ1-3; D remains unclear. Germline CDR1 is SEHNR and CDR2 is FQNEAQ (reference sequence). The ends were cut back, 6 bases at V and 8 bases at J, with 14 bases in the middle. The CDR3 covers 13 residues.

This clonotype was counted ten times or more. The chain has TRBV28 and TRBJ1-4; 10 nucleotides agree with TRBD1. The germline gives CDR1 MDHEN, CDR2 SYDVKM. With V trimmed by 5 bases and J by 6 bases, 3 bases remained unmatched. The CDR3 extends over 14 amino acids. CDR3 in DNA: TGTGCCAGCAGTGTGGACAGGGGGTATGAAAAACTGTTTTTT. As protein: CASSVDRGYEKLFF.